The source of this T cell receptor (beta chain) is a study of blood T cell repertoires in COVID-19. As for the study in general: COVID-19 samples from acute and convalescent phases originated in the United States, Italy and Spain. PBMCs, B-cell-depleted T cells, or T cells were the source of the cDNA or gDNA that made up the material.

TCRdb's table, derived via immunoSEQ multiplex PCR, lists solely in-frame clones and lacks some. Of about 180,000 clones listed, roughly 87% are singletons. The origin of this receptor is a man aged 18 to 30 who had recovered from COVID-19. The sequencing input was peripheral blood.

DNA for the CDR3: TGCGCCAGCAGTACCCTAGACGGGGATCGGTACGAGCAGTACTTC. Encoded protein: CASSTLDGDRYEQYF. The genes are TRBV10-2 and TRBJ2-7, with a possible D match to TRBD2 (5 bases). The CDR3 has 15 residues. The germline gives CDR1 WSHSY, CDR2 SAAADI. The V gene lost 5 bases and the J gene lost 4 bases, with 18 bases spanning the gap.